The entry below describes one T cell receptor beta chain. Its antigen is not identified. The data belong to a study of CXCR3-negative and CXCR3-positive naive CD8 T cells. Findings of the study overall: For CXCR3-positive naive cells, TRB CDR3s were more hydrophobic than those of CXCR3-negative naive cells. Most assays were run on fresh PBMCs (CXCR3 expression partially decreased after cryopreservation).

The authors prepared UMI-labeled TRB cDNA libraries by 5' RACE. From its re-call of the 5' RACE reads, TCRdb lists each CDR3 protein once, without DNA. The sample has 150,000 to 170,000 distinct CDR3 sequences; the top ten hold under 0.5%. Germline CDR1 and CDR2: LNHDA and SQIVND (reference sequence). The CDR3 contains 16 residues. Among CD8+ T cells, naive ones were CD45RO-CCR7+CD27+CD95-. The sequenced sample was naive CXCR3+ CD8+ T cells from blood. Subset defined: CD45RO-CCR7+CD27+CD95- naive CD8+ T cells expressing CXCR3 (TNR3+). This chain joins TRBV19 and TRBJ2-2; the D call from TCRdb, TRBD1, cannot be confirmed without DNA. This sequence originates from a human donor in good health. Some clones in this sample may be carry-over from other donors' samples. This CDR3 reads CASSPRGDTNTGELFF.